This passage covers 6 T cell receptor beta chains from one sample sequenced in a study of Ad26.COV2.S vaccination and SARS-CoV-2 variants. Clones were read by immunoSEQ multiplex PCR, and TCRdb kept only the in-frame ones, dropping some. The repertoire holds 410,000 or so clones, 92% seen once, with over 1.5% in the top ten. Stated treatment: about 20 received Ad26.COV2.S at low or high dose, single or two shots; roughly five received placebo; per-sample allocation not given. Samples came from day 63 after the first vaccine or placebo injection. The source was peripheral blood, collected in a trial of Ad26.COV2.S vaccine versus placebo. The source is a person between 18 and 65 years old who received the Ad26.COV2.S COVID-19 vaccine or a placebo.

The rearrangement joins TRBV28 to TRBJ2-2, with TRBD2 matching 10 bases. The ends lost 6 bases at V and 3 bases at J; junction bases unmatched: 10. Germline values: CDR1 MDHEN, CDR2 SYDVKM. This CDR3 contains 17 residues. The CDR3 nucleotides read TGTGCCAGCAGCCTTCTAGCGGGGGAGAAATACACCGGGGAGCTGTTTTTT. Translation: CASSLLAGEKYTGELFF.

The chain combines TRBV27 with TRBJ2-1, with D possibly called TRBD1 or TRBD2 (5 bases each). V was clipped by 0 bases and J by 5 bases, with 5 bases between them. The CDR3 sequence is 13 residues long. Per germline, CDR1 MNHEY and CDR2 SMNVEV (reference sequence). The CDR3 spells CASSLSGHNEQFF. The CDR3 coding sequence is TGTGCCAGCAGTTTATCGGGACACAATGAGCAGTTCTTC.

This chain uses TRBV28 with TRBJ1-2, with 7 bases matching TRBD1. The CDR3 loop spans 14 amino acids. Losses at the gene ends were 7 bases for V and 0 bases for J; bases not matched to a gene: 5. The germline V gene encodes CDR1 MDHEN and CDR2 SYDVKM. The CDR3 sequence: CASIRTGTNYGYTF. CDR3 in DNA: TGTGCCAGCATTAGGACAGGAACTAACTATGGCTACACCTTC.

CDR3: CASSLVASYEQYF. The CDR3 DNA follows: TGCGCCAGCAGCTTGGTCGCCTCCTACGAGCAGTACTTC. The V and J genes are TRBV5-1 and TRBJ2-7; unclear D gene. Germline CDR1 reads SGHRS; CDR2 reads YFSETQ. The CDR3 runs to 13 residues. Trimming pared 0 bases from V and 0 bases from J, leaving 4 bases between.

The chain has TRBV18 and TRBJ2-3, with D maybe TRBD1 (6 bases). V was cut by 3 bases and J by 2 bases, with 12 bases left in between. Germline assignment: CDR1 KGHSH and CDR2 LQKENI. This CDR3 spans 15 amino acids. DNA of the CDR3: TGTGCCAGCTCACCTACACAGGGCATCACAGATACGCAGTATTTT. Its translation is CASSPTQGITDTQYF.

V usage is TRBV7-2 and J usage is TRBJ2-1; D unclear. V was pared by 4 bases and J by 0 bases, with 13 bases between. CDR3 length equals 16 residues. CDR1 and CDR2 from the germline V gene are SGHTA and FQGNSA. CDR3 amino acids: CASSSSGMSSYNEQFF. The CDR3 DNA reads TGTGCCAGCAGCTCCTCCGGCATGAGCTCCTACAATGAGCAGTTCTTC.